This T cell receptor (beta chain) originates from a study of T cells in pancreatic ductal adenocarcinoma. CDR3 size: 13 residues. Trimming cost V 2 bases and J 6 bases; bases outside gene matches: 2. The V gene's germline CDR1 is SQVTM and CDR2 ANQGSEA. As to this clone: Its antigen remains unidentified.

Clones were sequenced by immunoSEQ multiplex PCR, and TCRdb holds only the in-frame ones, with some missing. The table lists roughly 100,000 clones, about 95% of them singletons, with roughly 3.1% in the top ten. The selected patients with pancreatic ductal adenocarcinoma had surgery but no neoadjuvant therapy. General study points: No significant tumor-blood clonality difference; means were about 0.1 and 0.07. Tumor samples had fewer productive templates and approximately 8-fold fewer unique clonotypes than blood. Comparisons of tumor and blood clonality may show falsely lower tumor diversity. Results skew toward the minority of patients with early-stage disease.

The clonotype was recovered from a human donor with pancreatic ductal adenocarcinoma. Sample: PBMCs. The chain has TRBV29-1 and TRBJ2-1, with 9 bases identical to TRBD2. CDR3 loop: CSVERREGNEQFF. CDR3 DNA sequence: TGCAGCGTTGAAAGGCGGGAGGGCAATGAGCAGTTCTTC.